This paragraph covers one TCR beta chain sequence. The data were produced by immunoSEQ multiplex PCR, yet TCRdb's version contains in-frame clones alone and is incomplete. The table lists about 350,000 clones, around 84% of them singletons. These data belong to a study of Ad26.COV2.S vaccination and SARS-CoV-2 variants. Treatment here: some 19 received Ad26.COV2.S at low or high dose, single or two shots; about 5 received placebo; per-sample allocation not given. Each sample was drawn 63 days after the first injection (of vaccine or placebo). The CDR3 length is 15 residues. Germline V gene sequence: CDR1 LGHNA, CDR2 YSLEER. V was trimmed by 0 bases and J by 7 bases, leaving 16 bases between them.

The rearrangement links TRBV4-3 to TRBJ2-7; TRBD1 might be the D (5 bases). The source material was peripheral blood, sampled in a trial of Ad26.COV2.S vaccine versus placebo. This sequence originates from a person aged 18-60 years who received the Ad26.COV2.S COVID-19 vaccine or a placebo. CDR3 sequence: CASSQDKRGLGEQYF. CDR3 nucleotide sequence: TGCGCCAGCAGCCAAGATAAAAGGGGTTTAGGGGAGCAGTACTTC.